This T cell receptor (beta chain) emerged from a study of response to subunit inactivated influenza vaccine. Trimming removed 5 bases from V and 6 bases from J; junction bases left unmatched: 7. The CDR3 extends over 15 amino acids. Germline CDR1 and CDR2: MDHEN and SYDVKM. TCRdb analysed the RT-PCR reads with MiXCR anew, one entry per CDR3 protein. The sample yields roughly 550,000 distinct CDR3 sequences, roughly 25% seen once. These data were also filed under a second study, of T cells expressing NK-cell markers. That publication notes: UMI-tagged 5'RACE template switching yielded the TCR beta cDNA. Beta-chain profiling covered CD3+CD56+NKG2C+, CD3+CD56+NKG2C- and CD3+CD56-NKG2C+ sorted subsets.

The V call is TRBV28, the J call TRBJ2-1, with TRBD1 matching 10 bases. The sequence was collected from a man in his forties or fifties who received an inactivated influenza vaccine. Sequenced here: CD4+ T cells sorted from PBMCs, sampled 11 to 12 days after vaccination. CDR3 protein: CASSPPGQGLNEQFF. The DNA of the CDR3 is TGTGCCAGCAGTCCGCCGGGACAGGGGCTCAATGAGCAGTTCTTC.